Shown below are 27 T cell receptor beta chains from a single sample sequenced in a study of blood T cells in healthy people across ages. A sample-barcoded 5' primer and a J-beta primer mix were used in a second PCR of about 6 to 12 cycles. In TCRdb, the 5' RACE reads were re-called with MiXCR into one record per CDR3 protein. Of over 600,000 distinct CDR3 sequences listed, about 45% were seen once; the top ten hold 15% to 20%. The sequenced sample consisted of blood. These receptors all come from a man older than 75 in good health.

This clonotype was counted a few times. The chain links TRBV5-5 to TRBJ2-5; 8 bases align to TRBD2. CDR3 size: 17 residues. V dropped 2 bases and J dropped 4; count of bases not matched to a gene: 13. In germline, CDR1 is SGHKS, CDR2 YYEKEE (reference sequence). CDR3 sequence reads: CASSLLAVEGRGETQYF. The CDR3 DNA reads TGTGCCAGCAGCTTACTAGCGGTGGAGGGCCGTGGAGAGACCCAGTACTTC.

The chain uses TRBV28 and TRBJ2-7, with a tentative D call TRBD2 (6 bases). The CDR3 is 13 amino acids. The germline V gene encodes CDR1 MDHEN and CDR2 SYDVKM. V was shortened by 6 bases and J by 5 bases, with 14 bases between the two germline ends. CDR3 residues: CASRGGTRNEQYF. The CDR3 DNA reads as TGTGCCAGCAGGGGGGGAACTCGGAACGAGCAGTACTTC. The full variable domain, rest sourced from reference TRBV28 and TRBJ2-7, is DVKVTQSSRYLVKRTGEKVFLECVQDMDHENMFWYRQDPGLGLRLIYFSYDVKMKEKGDIPEGYSVSREKKERFSLILESASTNQTSMYLCASRGGTRNEQYFGPGTRLTVT.

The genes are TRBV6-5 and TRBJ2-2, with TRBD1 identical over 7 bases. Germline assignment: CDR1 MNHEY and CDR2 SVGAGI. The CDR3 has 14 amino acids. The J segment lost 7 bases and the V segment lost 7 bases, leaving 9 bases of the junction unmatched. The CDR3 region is CASTRQGVGGELFF. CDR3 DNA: TGTGCCAGCACCCGACAGGGCGTTGGCGGGGAGCTGTTTTTT.

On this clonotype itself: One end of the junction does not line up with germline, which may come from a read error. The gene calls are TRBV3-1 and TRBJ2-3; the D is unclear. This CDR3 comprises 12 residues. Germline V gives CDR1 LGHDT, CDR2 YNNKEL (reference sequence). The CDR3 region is CPSSRNTDTQYF. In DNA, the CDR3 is TGTCCCAGCAGCCGAAACACGGATACGCAGTATTTT.

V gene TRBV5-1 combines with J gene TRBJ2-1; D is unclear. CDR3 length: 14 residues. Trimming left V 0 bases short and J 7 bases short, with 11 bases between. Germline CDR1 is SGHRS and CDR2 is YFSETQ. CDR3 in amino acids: CASSLAGLPNEQFF. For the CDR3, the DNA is TGCGCCAGCAGCTTGGCGGGTCTACCGAATGAGCAGTTCTTC.

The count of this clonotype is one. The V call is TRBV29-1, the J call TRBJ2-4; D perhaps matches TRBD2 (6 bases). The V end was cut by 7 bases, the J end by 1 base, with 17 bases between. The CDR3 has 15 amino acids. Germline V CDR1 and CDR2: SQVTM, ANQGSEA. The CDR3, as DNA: TGCAGCGGGGGGTTCGGGGGTTCGGCCAAAAACATTCAGTACTTC. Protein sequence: CSGGFGGSAKNIQYF.

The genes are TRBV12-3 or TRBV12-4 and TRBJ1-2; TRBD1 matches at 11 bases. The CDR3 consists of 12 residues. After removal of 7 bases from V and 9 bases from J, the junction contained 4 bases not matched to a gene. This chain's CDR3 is CASTRTGGSYTF. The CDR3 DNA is TGTGCCAGCACCCGGACAGGGGGCAGCTACACCTTC.

CDR3 loop: CATSRSTGGRTEAFF. In DNA, the CDR3 is TGTGCCACCAGCAGATCGACAGGGGGCCGCACTGAAGCTTTCTTT. The J gene is TRBJ1-1, the V gene TRBV15; 10 positions match TRBD1. The CDR3 sequence is 15 residues long. Germline V lookup: CDR1 LNHNV, CDR2 YYDKDF (reference sequence). V dropped 2 bases and J dropped 4; count of bases not matched to a gene: 4.

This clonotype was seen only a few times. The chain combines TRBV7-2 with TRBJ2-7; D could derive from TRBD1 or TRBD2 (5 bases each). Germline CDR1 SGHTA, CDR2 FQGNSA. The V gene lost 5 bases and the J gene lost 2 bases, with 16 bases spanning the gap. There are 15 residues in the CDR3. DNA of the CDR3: TGTGCCAGCAGCCTCCCGGGACCAAGTCCCTACGAGCAGTACTTC. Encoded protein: CASSLPGPSPYEQYF.

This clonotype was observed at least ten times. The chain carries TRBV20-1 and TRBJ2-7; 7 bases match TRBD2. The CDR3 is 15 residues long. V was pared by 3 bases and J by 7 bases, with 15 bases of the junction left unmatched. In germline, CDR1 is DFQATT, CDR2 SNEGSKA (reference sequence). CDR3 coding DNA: TGCAGTGCTAGGCAAAAGATCACAAGGGAGGGGGAGCAGTACTTC. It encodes CSARQKITREGEQYF.

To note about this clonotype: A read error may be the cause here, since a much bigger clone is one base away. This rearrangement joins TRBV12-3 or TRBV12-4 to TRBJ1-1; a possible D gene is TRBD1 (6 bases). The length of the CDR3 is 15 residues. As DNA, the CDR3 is TGTACCAGCAGTTTAGATACAGGGTGGGACACTGAAGCTTTCTTT. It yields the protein CTSSLDTGWDTEAFF.

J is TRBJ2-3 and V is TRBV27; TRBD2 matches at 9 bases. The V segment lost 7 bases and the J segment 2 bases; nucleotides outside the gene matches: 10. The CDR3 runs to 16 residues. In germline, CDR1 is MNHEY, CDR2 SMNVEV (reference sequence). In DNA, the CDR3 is TGTGCCAGCACCTTATTAGCGGGAGACCACACAGATACGCAGTATTTT. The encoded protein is CASTLLAGDHTDTQYF.

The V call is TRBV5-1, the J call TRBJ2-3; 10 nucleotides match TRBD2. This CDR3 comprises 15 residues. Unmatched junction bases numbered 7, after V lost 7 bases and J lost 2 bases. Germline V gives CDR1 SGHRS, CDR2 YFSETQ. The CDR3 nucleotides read TGCGCCAGCCTAGCGGGGGCGCTACCCACAGATACGCAGTATTTT. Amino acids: CASLAGALPTDTQYF.

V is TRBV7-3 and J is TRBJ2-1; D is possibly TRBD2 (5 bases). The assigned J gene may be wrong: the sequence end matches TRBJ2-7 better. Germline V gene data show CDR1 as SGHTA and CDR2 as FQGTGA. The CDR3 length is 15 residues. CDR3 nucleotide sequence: TGTGCCAGCAGCGCAGAGGTCCATAGCGCCAATGAGCAGTACTTC. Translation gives CASSAEVHSANEQYF.

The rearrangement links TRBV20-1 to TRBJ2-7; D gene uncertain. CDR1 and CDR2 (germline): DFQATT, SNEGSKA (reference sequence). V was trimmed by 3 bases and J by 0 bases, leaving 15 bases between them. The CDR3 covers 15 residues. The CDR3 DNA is TGCAGTGCTAGTTCCCGGCAGAAGAACTCCTACGAGCAGTACTTC. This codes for CSASSRQKNSYEQYF.

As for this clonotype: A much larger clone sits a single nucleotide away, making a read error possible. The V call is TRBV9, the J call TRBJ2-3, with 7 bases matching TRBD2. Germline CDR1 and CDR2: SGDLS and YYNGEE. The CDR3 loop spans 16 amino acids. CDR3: CAGSPRVSGSTDTQYF. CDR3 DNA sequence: TGTGCCGGCAGCCCCCGGGTTAGCGGGAGCACAGATACGCAGTATTTT.

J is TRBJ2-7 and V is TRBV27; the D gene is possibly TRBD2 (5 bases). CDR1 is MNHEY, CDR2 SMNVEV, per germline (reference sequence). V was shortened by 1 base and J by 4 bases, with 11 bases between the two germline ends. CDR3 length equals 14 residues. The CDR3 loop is CASSLYGPGYEQYF. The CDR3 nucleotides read TGTGCCAGCAGTTTATATGGCCCGGGGTACGAGCAGTACTTC.

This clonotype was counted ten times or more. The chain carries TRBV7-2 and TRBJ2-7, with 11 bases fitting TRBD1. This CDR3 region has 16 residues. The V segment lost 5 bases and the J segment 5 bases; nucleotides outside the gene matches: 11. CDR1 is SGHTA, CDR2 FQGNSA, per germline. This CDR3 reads CASSEVGTGGHDEQYF. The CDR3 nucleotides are TGTGCCAGCAGCGAAGTCGGGACAGGGGGACATGACGAGCAGTACTTC.

The CDR3 protein is CSVEPTRGHEQYF. In DNA, the CDR3 is TGCAGCGTTGAGCCGACAAGGGGGCACGAGCAGTACTTC. The gene calls are TRBV29-1 and TRBJ2-7, with TRBD1 matching over 7 bases. The CDR3 sequence is 13 residues long. Per the germline V gene, CDR1 is SQVTM and CDR2 is ANQGSEA. The J segment lost 5 bases and the V segment lost 3 bases, leaving 7 bases of the junction unmatched.

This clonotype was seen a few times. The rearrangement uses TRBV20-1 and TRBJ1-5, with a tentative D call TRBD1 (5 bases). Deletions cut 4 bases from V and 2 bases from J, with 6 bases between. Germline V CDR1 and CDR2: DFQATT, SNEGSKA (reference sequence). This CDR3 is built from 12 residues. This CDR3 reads CSAKTGNQPQHF. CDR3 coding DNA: TGCAGTGCTAAGACAGGCAATCAGCCCCAGCATTTT.

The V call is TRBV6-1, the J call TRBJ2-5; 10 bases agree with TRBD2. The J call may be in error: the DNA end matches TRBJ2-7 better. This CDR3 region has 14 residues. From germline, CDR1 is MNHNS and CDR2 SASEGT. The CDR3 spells CASTERGGPYEQYF. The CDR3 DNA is TGTGCCAGCACCGAGCGGGGGGGACCCTACGAGCAGTACTTC.

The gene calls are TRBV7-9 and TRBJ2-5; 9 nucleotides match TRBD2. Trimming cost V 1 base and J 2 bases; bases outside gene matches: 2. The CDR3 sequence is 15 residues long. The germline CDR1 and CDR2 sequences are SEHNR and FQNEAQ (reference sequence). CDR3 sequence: CASSLVAGAQETQYF. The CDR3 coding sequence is TGTGCCAGCAGCTTAGTAGCGGGAGCTCAAGAGACCCAGTACTTC. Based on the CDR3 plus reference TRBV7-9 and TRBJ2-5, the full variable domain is DTGVSQNPRHKITKRGQNVTFRCDPISEHNRLYWYRQTLGQGPEFLTYFQNEAQLEKSRLLSDRFSAERPKGSFSTLEIQRTEQGDSAMYLCASSLVAGAQETQYFGPGTRLLVL.

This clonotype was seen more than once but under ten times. In nucleotides, the CDR3 is TGCGCCAGCAGCCAACGATTAGCGGGAGAGAAACACAATGAGCAGTTCTTC. Translated, it gives CASSQRLAGEKHNEQFF. The chain employs TRBV4-3 and TRBJ2-1; 9 bases map to TRBD2. This CDR3 region has 17 residues. The junction had 10 bases not matched to a gene; V was cut back by 2 bases and J by 5 bases. CDR1 and CDR2 from the germline V gene are LGHNA and YSLEER.

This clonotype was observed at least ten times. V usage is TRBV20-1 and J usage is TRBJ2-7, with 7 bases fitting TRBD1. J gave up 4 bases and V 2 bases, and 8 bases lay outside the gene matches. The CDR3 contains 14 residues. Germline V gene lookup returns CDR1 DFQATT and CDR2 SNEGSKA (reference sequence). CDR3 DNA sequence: TGCAGTGCTAGAAGCCGGGACAGAGAGTACGAGCAGTACTTC. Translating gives CSARSRDREYEQYF.

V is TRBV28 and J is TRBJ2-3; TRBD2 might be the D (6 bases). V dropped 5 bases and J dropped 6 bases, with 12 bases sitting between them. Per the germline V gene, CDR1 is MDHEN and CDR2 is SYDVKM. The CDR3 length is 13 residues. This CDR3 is CASSPWRGDTQYF. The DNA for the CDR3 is TGTGCCAGCAGTCCGTGGAGGGGCGATACGCAGTATTTT.

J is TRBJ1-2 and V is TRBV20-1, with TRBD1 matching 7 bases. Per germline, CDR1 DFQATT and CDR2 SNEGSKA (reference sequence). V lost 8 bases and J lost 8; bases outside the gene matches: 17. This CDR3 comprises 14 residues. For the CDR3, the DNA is TGCAGTTCCAGCCAGGGGGAGATGGGTATAGGCTACACCTTC. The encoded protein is CSSSQGEMGIGYTF.

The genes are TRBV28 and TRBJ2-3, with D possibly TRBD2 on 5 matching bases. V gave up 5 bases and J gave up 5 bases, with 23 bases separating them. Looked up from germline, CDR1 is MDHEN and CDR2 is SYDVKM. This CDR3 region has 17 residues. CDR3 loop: CASSPMAGSGFQDTQYF. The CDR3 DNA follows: TGTGCCAGCAGTCCAATGGCGGGTTCGGGGTTTCAAGATACGCAGTATTTT.